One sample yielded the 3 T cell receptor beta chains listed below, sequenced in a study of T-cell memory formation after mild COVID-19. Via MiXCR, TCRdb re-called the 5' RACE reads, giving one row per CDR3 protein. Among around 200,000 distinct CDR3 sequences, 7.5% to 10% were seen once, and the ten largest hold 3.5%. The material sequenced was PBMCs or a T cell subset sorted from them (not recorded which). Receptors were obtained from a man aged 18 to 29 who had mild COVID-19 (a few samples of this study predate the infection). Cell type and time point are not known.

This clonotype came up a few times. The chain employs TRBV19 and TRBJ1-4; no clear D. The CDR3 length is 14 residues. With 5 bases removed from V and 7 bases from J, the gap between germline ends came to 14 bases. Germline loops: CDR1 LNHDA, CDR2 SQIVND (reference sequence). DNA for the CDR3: TGTGCCAGTAGTGCCGTTTTCACCAGTGAAAAACTGTTTTTT. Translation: CASSAVFTSEKLFF.

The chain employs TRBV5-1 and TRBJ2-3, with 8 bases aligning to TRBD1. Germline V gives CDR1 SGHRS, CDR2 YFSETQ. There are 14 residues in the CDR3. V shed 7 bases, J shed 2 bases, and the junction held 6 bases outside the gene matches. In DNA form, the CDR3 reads TGCGCCAGCTGGACAGGGCTATTCACAGATACGCAGTATTTT. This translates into CASWTGLFTDTQYF. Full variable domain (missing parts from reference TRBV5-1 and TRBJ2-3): KAGVTQTPRYLIKTRGQQVTLSCSPISGHRSVSWYQQTPGQGLQFLFEYFSETQRNKGNFPGRFSGRQFSNSRSEMNVSTLELGDSALYLCASWTGLFTDTQYFGPGTRLTVL.

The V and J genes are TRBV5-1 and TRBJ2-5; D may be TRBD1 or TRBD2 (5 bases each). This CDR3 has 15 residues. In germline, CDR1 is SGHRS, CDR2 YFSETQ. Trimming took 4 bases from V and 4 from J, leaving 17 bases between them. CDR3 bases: TGCGCCAGCAGCGACCCTGAGGGGTCGGGAGAGACCCAGTACTTC. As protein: CASSDPEGSGETQYF. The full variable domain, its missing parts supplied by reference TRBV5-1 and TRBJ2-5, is KAGVTQTPRYLIKTRGQQVTLSCSPISGHRSVSWYQQTPGQGLQFLFEYFSETQRNKGNFPGRFSGRQFSNSRSEMNVSTLELGDSALYLCASSDPEGSGETQYFGPGTRLLVL.